The rows below give T cell receptor beta chains drawn from one sample of a study of cytomegalovirus exposure and HLA in healthy donors. Sequencing was performed with immunoSEQ multiplex PCR; in TCRdb, only in-frame clones are kept and a portion is missing. This sample yields 200,000 to 250,000 clones, of which less than 90% are seen a single time; 5.5% to 6.5% belongs to the top ten. Sequenced sample: PBMCs. The receptors were gathered from a woman under 30 in good health and CMV-seronegative. Both conserved end residues are part of each CDR3. The D gene is left open where the match is weak. Clone size is shown for a subset of rows, as once, few, many or a class of expanded clone.

d_call: .; clone_size: .; j_call: TRBJ2-1; v_call: TRBV6-1; cdr3_aa: CASSERWDEQFF; cdr3_nt: TGTGCCAGCAGTGAAAGGTGGGATGAGCAGTTCTTC
d_call: TRBD1; clone_size: few; j_call: TRBJ1-1; v_call: TRBV6-1; cdr3_aa: CATRTGRRNTEAFF; cdr3_nt: TGTGCCACCCGGACAGGGCGCAGGAACACTGAAGCTTTCTTT
d_call: .; clone_size: .; j_call: TRBJ1-6; v_call: TRBV30; cdr3_aa: CAWREPRKPLHF; cdr3_nt: TGTGCCTGGAGGGAGCCCCGGAAACCCCTCCACTTT
d_call: .; clone_size: .; j_call: TRBJ1-2; v_call: TRBV2; cdr3_aa: CASSRSMRGEGGYTF; cdr3_nt: TGTGCCAGCAGCCGAAGCATGAGGGGCGAGGGGGGCTACACCTTC
d_call: .; clone_size: .; j_call: TRBJ1-3; v_call: TRBV18; cdr3_aa: CASSVRSRTGNTIYF; cdr3_nt: TGTGCCAGCTCTGTCCGTTCCAGAACGGGAAACACCATATATTTT
d_call: TRBD2; clone_size: .; j_call: TRBJ2-2; v_call: TRBV7-6; cdr3_aa: CASSSGLAGVAGELFF; cdr3_nt: TGTGCCAGCAGCTCAGGACTAGCGGGGGTAGCCGGGGAGCTGTTTTTT
d_call: TRBD2; clone_size: .; j_call: TRBJ2-3; v_call: TRBV5-8; cdr3_aa: CASSKGLAGGTDTQYF; cdr3_nt: TGTGCCAGCAGCAAGGGACTAGCGGGGGGTACAGATACGCAGTATTTT
d_call: .; clone_size: .; j_call: TRBJ2-1; v_call: TRBV9; cdr3_aa: CASSVGGEQFF; cdr3_nt: TGTGCCAGCAGCGTAGGGGGTGAGCAGTTCTTC
d_call: .; clone_size: .; j_call: TRBJ1-1; v_call: TRBV5-1; cdr3_aa: CASSPGVGEAFF; cdr3_nt: TGCGCCAGCAGCCCGGGTGTAGGGGAAGCTTTCTTT
d_call: .; clone_size: .; j_call: TRBJ2-7; v_call: TRBV7-9; cdr3_aa: CASSLWQGGSYEQYF; cdr3_nt: TGTGCCAGCAGCTTGTGGCAGGGGGGCTCCTACGAGCAGTACTTC
d_call: .; clone_size: .; j_call: TRBJ1-1; v_call: TRBV27; cdr3_aa: CASGRTEAFF; cdr3_nt: TGTGCCTCCGGGCGGACTGAAGCTTTCTTT
d_call: .; clone_size: .; j_call: TRBJ1-2; v_call: TRBV5-1; cdr3_aa: CASSGGRVSGGYTF; cdr3_nt: TGCGCCAGCAGCGGCGGCAGGGTTAGTGGAGGCTACACCTTC
d_call: TRBD1; clone_size: few; j_call: TRBJ2-7; v_call: TRBV29-1; cdr3_aa: CSVEDLRTGDEQYF; cdr3_nt: TGCAGCGTTGAAGATCTGAGGACAGGGGACGAGCAGTACTTC
d_call: .; clone_size: .; j_call: TRBJ2-1; v_call: TRBV6-1; cdr3_aa: CASRGGQSYNEQFF; cdr3_nt: TGTGCCAGCAGGGGAGGACAGTCCTACAATGAGCAGTTCTTC
d_call: TRBD1; clone_size: .; j_call: TRBJ2-7; v_call: TRBV6-5; cdr3_aa: CASSRTGGSYEQYF; cdr3_nt: TGTGCCAGCAGTAGGACAGGGGGCTCCTACGAGCAGTACTTC
d_call: .; clone_size: .; j_call: TRBJ1-4; v_call: TRBV7-9; cdr3_aa: CASSLVGPNEKLFF; cdr3_nt: TGTGCCAGCAGCTTAGTCGGACCCAATGAAAAACTGTTTTTT
d_call: .; clone_size: .; j_call: TRBJ1-5; v_call: TRBV19; cdr3_aa: CASSIRPGQPQHF; cdr3_nt: TGTGCCAGTAGTATCCGTCCTGGGCAGCCCCAGCATTTT
d_call: .; clone_size: .; j_call: TRBJ2-1; v_call: TRBV6-4; cdr3_aa: CASSVWAGPYNEQFF; cdr3_nt: TGTGCCAGCAGTGTTTGGGCAGGGCCATACAATGAGCAGTTCTTC
d_call: .; clone_size: .; j_call: TRBJ2-4; v_call: TRBV27; cdr3_aa: CASSFSGAKNIQYF; cdr3_nt: TGTGCCAGCAGTTTTAGTGGGGCCAAAAACATTCAGTACTTC
d_call: TRBD2; clone_size: .; j_call: TRBJ2-5; v_call: TRBV5-1; cdr3_aa: CASSLRAGARSETQYF; cdr3_nt: TGCGCCAGCAGCTTGCGAGCGGGGGCGAGGTCGGAGACCCAGTACTTC
d_call: TRBD2; clone_size: .; j_call: TRBJ2-1; v_call: TRBV27; cdr3_aa: CASSRLAGGTNEQFF; cdr3_nt: TGTGCCAGCAGTAGACTAGCGGGAGGTACCAATGAGCAGTTCTTC
d_call: .; clone_size: once; j_call: TRBJ2-7; v_call: TRBV9; cdr3_aa: CASSVGVGQTYEQYF; cdr3_nt: TGTGCCAGCAGCGTAGGGGTTGGACAAACCTACGAGCAGTACTTC
d_call: .; clone_size: .; j_call: TRBJ2-3; v_call: TRBV10-1; cdr3_aa: CASSERDTDTQYF; cdr3_nt: TGCGCCAGCAGTGAGCGGGACACAGATACGCAGTATTTT
d_call: TRBD1; clone_size: .; j_call: TRBJ2-7; v_call: TRBV18; cdr3_aa: CASSRTGGLTYEQYF; cdr3_nt: TGTGCCAGCTCACGGACAGGGGGCCTTACCTACGAGCAGTACTTC
d_call: .; clone_size: .; j_call: TRBJ1-2; v_call: TRBV19; cdr3_aa: CASSIQGYGYTF; cdr3_nt: TGTGCCAGTAGTATCCAGGGGTATGGCTACACCTTC
d_call: TRBD1; clone_size: once; j_call: TRBJ1-2; v_call: TRBV2; cdr3_aa: CASSPRDRGYGYTF; cdr3_nt: TGTGCCAGCAGCCCCCGGGACAGGGGCTATGGCTACACCTTC
d_call: .; clone_size: .; j_call: TRBJ1-2; v_call: TRBV2; cdr3_aa: CASSPGRGANYGYTF; cdr3_nt: TGTGCCAGCAGTCCCGGGAGGGGGGCTAACTATGGCTACACCTTC
d_call: .; clone_size: .; j_call: TRBJ2-7; v_call: TRBV9; cdr3_aa: CASSVDPDSYEQYF; cdr3_nt: TGTGCCAGCAGCGTTGACCCGGATTCCTACGAGCAGTACTTC
d_call: TRBD2; clone_size: .; j_call: TRBJ2-5; v_call: TRBV27; cdr3_aa: CASSLGTSGRGVETQYF; cdr3_nt: TGTGCCAGCAGTTTGGGGACTAGCGGGAGAGGTGTGGAGACCCAGTACTTC
d_call: .; clone_size: .; j_call: TRBJ1-2; v_call: TRBV4-1; cdr3_aa: CASSQDGARYGYTF; cdr3_nt: TGCGCCAGCAGCCAAGACGGGGCTCGGTATGGCTACACCTTC
d_call: .; clone_size: .; j_call: TRBJ1-4; v_call: TRBV6-6; cdr3_aa: CASSMGRSNEKLFF; cdr3_nt: TGTGCCAGCAGTATGGGACGGAGTAATGAAAAACTGTTTTTT
d_call: .; clone_size: .; j_call: TRBJ2-1; v_call: TRBV27; cdr3_aa: CASSLGGEYNEQFF; cdr3_nt: TGTGCCAGCAGTTTGGGCGGGGAATACAATGAGCAGTTCTTC
d_call: TRBD1; clone_size: few; j_call: TRBJ1-5; v_call: TRBV30; cdr3_aa: CAWSVRGQGQPQHF; cdr3_nt: TGTGCCTGGAGTGTAAGGGGGCAGGGTCAGCCCCAGCATTTT
d_call: TRBD2; clone_size: .; j_call: TRBJ2-1; v_call: TRBV7-3; cdr3_aa: CASSRSLAGGRNEQFF; cdr3_nt: TGTGCCAGCAGCCGCTCACTAGCGGGGGGGCGAAATGAGCAGTTCTTC
d_call: .; clone_size: .; j_call: TRBJ1-5; v_call: TRBV15; cdr3_aa: CATSRDRDPSGQSNQPQHF; cdr3_nt: TGTGCCACCAGCAGAGATAGAGACCCCTCGGGACAAAGCAATCAGCCCCAGCATTTT
d_call: .; clone_size: .; j_call: TRBJ1-5; v_call: TRBV5-1; cdr3_aa: CASSTDSSNQPQHF; cdr3_nt: TGCGCCAGCAGCACCGACAGTAGCAATCAGCCCCAGCATTTT
d_call: .; clone_size: .; j_call: TRBJ2-5; v_call: TRBV5-1; cdr3_aa: CASSLEVKTQYF; cdr3_nt: TGCGCCAGCAGCTTGGAGGTGAAGACCCAGTACTTC
d_call: TRBD2; clone_size: .; j_call: TRBJ2-7; v_call: TRBV4-2; cdr3_aa: CASSQEEAGGVYEQYF; cdr3_nt: TGTGCCAGCAGCCAAGAGGAAGCGGGGGGGGTCTACGAGCAGTACTTC
d_call: TRBD1; clone_size: .; j_call: TRBJ1-1; v_call: TRBV5-1; cdr3_aa: CASSSGQGPNTEAFF; cdr3_nt: TGCGCCAGCAGCTCAGGACAGGGACCCAACACTGAAGCTTTCTTT
d_call: .; clone_size: .; j_call: TRBJ1-1; v_call: TRBV5-1; cdr3_aa: CASSLPSANTEAFF; cdr3_nt: TGCGCCAGCAGCTTGCCCTCAGCGAACACTGAAGCTTTCTTT
d_call: TRBD2; clone_size: .; j_call: TRBJ2-7; v_call: TRBV28; cdr3_aa: CASSPAGGRYEQYF; cdr3_nt: TGTGCCAGCTCCCCCGCGGGAGGCCGGTACGAGCAGTACTTC
d_call: .; clone_size: .; j_call: TRBJ1-4; v_call: TRBV11-2; cdr3_aa: CASSLGSGTQVVYEKLFF; cdr3_nt: TGTGCCAGCAGCTTAGGATCCGGGACGCAGGTCGTCTATGAAAAACTGTTTTTT
d_call: TRBD2; clone_size: .; j_call: TRBJ2-7; v_call: TRBV2; cdr3_aa: CASSVGLAIQGEQYF; cdr3_nt: TGTGCCAGCAGTGTGGGACTAGCTATCCAGGGCGAGCAGTACTTC
d_call: TRBD1; clone_size: .; j_call: TRBJ2-3; v_call: TRBV2; cdr3_aa: CASSAQGADTQYF; cdr3_nt: TGTGCCAGCAGTGCACAGGGGGCAGATACGCAGTATTTT
d_call: .; clone_size: .; j_call: TRBJ1-4; v_call: TRBV2; cdr3_aa: CASMGPQGNEKLFF; cdr3_nt: TGTGCCAGCATGGGGCCCCAGGGGAATGAAAAACTGTTTTTT
d_call: .; clone_size: .; j_call: TRBJ2-7; v_call: TRBV20-1; cdr3_aa: CSATSYEQYF; cdr3_nt: TGCAGTGCTACCTCCTACGAGCAGTACTTC
d_call: .; clone_size: .; j_call: TRBJ2-1; v_call: TRBV4-1; cdr3_aa: CASSQAAGRLYNEQFF; cdr3_nt: TGCGCCAGCAGCCAAGCGGCGGGAAGATTATACAATGAGCAGTTCTTC
d_call: TRBD1; clone_size: once; j_call: TRBJ1-2; v_call: TRBV19; cdr3_aa: CASRAGTASPNYGYTF; cdr3_nt: TGTGCCAGTAGGGCCGGGACAGCCAGTCCCAACTATGGCTACACCTTC
d_call: TRBD2; clone_size: .; j_call: TRBJ2-4; v_call: TRBV5-1; cdr3_aa: CASSLDGTRSPYSKNIQYF; cdr3_nt: TGCGCCAGCAGCTTGGATGGGACTAGGAGTCCCTATTCCAAAAACATTCAGTACTTC
d_call: TRBD1; clone_size: .; j_call: TRBJ1-2; v_call: TRBV5-1; cdr3_aa: CASSLGQGDQWRGYTF; cdr3_nt: TGCGCCAGCAGCTTGGGCCAGGGGGACCAATGGCGAGGCTACACCTTC
d_call: .; clone_size: .; j_call: TRBJ2-5; v_call: TRBV29-1; cdr3_aa: CRAGGQETQYF; cdr3_nt: TGCAGGGCAGGGGGGCAAGAGACCCAGTACTTC
d_call: .; clone_size: .; j_call: TRBJ1-2; v_call: TRBV10-3; cdr3_aa: CAISDGGRGRLNYGYTF; cdr3_nt: TGTGCCATCAGTGATGGTGGCAGGGGAAGGCTTAACTATGGCTACACCTTC
d_call: .; clone_size: .; j_call: TRBJ2-3; v_call: TRBV5-1; cdr3_aa: CASSLEYGADTQYF; cdr3_nt: TGCGCCAGCAGCTTGGAGTATGGGGCGGATACGCAGTATTTT
d_call: TRBD1; clone_size: .; j_call: TRBJ1-5; v_call: TRBV5-1; cdr3_aa: CASSPDRLSNQPQHF; cdr3_nt: TGCGCCAGCAGCCCGGACAGGCTAAGCAATCAGCCCCAGCATTTT
d_call: .; clone_size: .; j_call: TRBJ2-7; v_call: TRBV2; cdr3_aa: CASSEIGGLIYEQYF; cdr3_nt: TGTGCCAGCAGTGAAATTGGGGGCCTGATCTACGAGCAGTACTTC
d_call: .; clone_size: once; j_call: TRBJ1-2; v_call: TRBV11-2; cdr3_aa: CASSLAVQGNYGYTF; cdr3_nt: TGTGCCAGCAGCTTAGCAGTACAAGGGAACTATGGCTACACCTTC
d_call: .; clone_size: .; j_call: TRBJ1-1; v_call: TRBV4-1; cdr3_aa: CASSRQGENTEAFF; cdr3_nt: TGCGCCAGCAGCCGTCAGGGAGAGAACACTGAAGCTTTCTTT
d_call: .; clone_size: .; j_call: TRBJ1-6; v_call: TRBV6-1; cdr3_aa: CASSAPPQGGNSPLHF; cdr3_nt: TGTGCCAGCAGTGCCCCCCCACAGGGTGGTAATTCACCCCTCCACTTT
d_call: .; clone_size: .; j_call: TRBJ2-7; v_call: TRBV5-8; cdr3_aa: CASSHYDGRGIYEQYF; cdr3_nt: TGTGCCAGCAGCCACTACGACGGAAGGGGGATTTACGAGCAGTACTTC
d_call: TRBD1; clone_size: .; j_call: TRBJ2-1; v_call: TRBV18; cdr3_aa: CASSPYDRAYNEQFF; cdr3_nt: TGTGCCAGCTCGCCTTACGACAGGGCCTACAATGAGCAGTTCTTC